This T cell receptor (beta chain) was sequenced during a study of naive and memory T cell subsets. Study conclusions and caveats: This RNA-based method may be sensitive to activation-related transcript changes.

Four PCR rounds used nested alpha and beta constant region primers plus the SP2 primer. Alpha and beta constant region primers primed reverse transcription for blood and skin samples. A single record per CDR3 protein comes from TCRdb applying MiXCR to the 5' RACE reads. This sample yields about 62,000 distinct CDR3 sequences, of which more than 6% are seen a single time; roughly 21% belongs to the top ten. The library had UMIs added by 3' ligation of an oligonucleotide to TCR cDNA. Reverse transcription used DNase-treated unsorted total RNA, aiming for about 1 to 1,100 ng. This clonotype is medium-sized in the sample. The antigen is not known. The CDR3 spans 16 residues. Trimming removed 8 bases from V and 3 bases from J, with 20 bases in between.

The source of this sequence is a female donor in good health. The chain employs TRBV12-3 or TRBV12-4 and TRBJ1-5; TRBD1 is a possible D gene (6 bases). Here the CDR3 DNA reads TGTGCCAGCTCACTGGGTCTGGACAGATTCAATCAGCCCCAGCATTTT. Its translation: CASSLGLDRFNQPQHF.